This TCR beta chain originates from a study of T cell responses to AZD1222 COVID-19 vaccine. Findings of the study overall: Close to half of spike-specific TCRs reportedly recognize unmutated variant regions. Spike-specific TCR breadth rose after two AZD1222 doses, and depth rose as well. At baseline, seropositivity was found in only a handful of AZD1222 recipients.

Pooling was applied to second doses at about 4 or about 12 weeks. There are 19 residues in the CDR3. The trim removed 3 bases at V and 3 bases at J, leaving 15 bases unmatched. The germline CDR1 and CDR2 sequences are DFQATT and SNEGSKA (reference sequence). This clone has more than one count but fewer than ten. The antigen is not known. Profiling relied on immunoSEQ multiplex PCR, and the TCRdb table lists in-frame clones only, not all of them. Among over 85,000 clones, around 93% were seen once, and the ten largest hold 2.5% to 3.5%. This specimen consisted of peripheral blood, obtained 28 days after the second AZD1222 dose. The chain carries TRBV20-1 and TRBJ2-3, with TRBD2 matching 13 bases. This receptor was taken from an adult who received the AZD1222 COVID-19 vaccine. The CDR3 spells CSASKGLRTSGRLTDTQYF. The CDR3 nucleotides are TGCAGTGCTAGTAAGGGCCTCAGGACTAGCGGGAGATTAACAGATACGCAGTATTTT.